This T cell receptor beta chain was recovered during a study of PD-L1 blockade in urothelial cancer. The wider study: Analyzed time points were 3 weeks (second dose) and 6 weeks after therapy began.

The germline V gene encodes CDR1 SNHLY and CDR2 FYNNEI. Trimming pared 4 bases from V and 2 bases from J, leaving 11 bases between. CDR3 size: 15 residues. All patients handed over anywhere from 1 to 8 samples, pretreatment and on-treatment. Synthetic analogs of TCR templates were spiked into every PCR. TCRdb keeps only in-frame clones here, not all; method: immunoSEQ multiplex PCR. This table has more than 75,000 clones, 85% to 95% appearing once. The TCR sequence derives from a man between 60 and 70 years old with urothelial cancer. The sequencing here drew on PBMCs, taken around atezolizumab (anti-PD-L1) treatment. The rearrangement uses TRBV2 and TRBJ1-4; D possibly corresponds to TRBD1 (6 bases). The DNA of the CDR3 is TGTGCCAGCAGTGGATCAAGGGGGACTAATGAAAAACTGTTTTTT. As protein: CASSGSRGTNEKLFF. The whole variable domain, filled in from reference TRBV2 and TRBJ1-4, reads EPEVTQTPSHQVTQMGQEVILRCVPISNHLYFYWYRQILGQKVEFLVSFYNNEISEKSEIFDDQFSVERPDGSNFTLKIRSTKLEDSAMYFCASSGSRGTNEKLFFGSGTQLSVL.